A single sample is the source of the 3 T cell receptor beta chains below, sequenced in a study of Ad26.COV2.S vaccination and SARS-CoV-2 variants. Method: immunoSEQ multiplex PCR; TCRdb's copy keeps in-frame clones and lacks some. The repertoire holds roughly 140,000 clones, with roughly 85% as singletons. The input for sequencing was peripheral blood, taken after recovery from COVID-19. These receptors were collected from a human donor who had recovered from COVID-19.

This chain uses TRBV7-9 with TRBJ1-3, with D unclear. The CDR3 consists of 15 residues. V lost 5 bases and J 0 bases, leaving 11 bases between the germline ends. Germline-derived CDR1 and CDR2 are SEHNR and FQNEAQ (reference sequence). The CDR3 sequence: CASSTRSSSGNTIYF. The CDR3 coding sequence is TGTGCCAGCAGCACCCGATCCAGCTCTGGAAACACCATATATTTT.

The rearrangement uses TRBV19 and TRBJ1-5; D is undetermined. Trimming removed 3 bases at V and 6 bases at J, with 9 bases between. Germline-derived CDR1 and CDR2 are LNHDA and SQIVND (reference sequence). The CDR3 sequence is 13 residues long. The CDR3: CASSISTTQPQHF. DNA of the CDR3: TGTGCCAGTAGTATCTCGACAACTCAGCCCCAGCATTTT. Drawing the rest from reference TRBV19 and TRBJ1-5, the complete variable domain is DGGITQSPKYLFRKEGQNVTLSCEQNLNHDAMYWYRQDPGQGLRLIYYSQIVNDFQKGDIAEGYSVSREKKESFPLTVTSAQKNPTAFYLCASSISTTQPQHFGDGTRLSIL.

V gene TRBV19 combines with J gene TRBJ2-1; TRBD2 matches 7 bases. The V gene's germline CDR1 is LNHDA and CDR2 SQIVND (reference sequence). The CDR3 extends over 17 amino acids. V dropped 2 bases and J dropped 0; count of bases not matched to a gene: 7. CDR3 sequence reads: CASSIRGVSLSYNEQFF. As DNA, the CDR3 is TGTGCCAGTAGTATACGGGGGGTCTCCCTCTCCTACAATGAGCAGTTCTTC.